Listed below are T cell receptor beta chains from one sample, sequenced in a study of blood T cells in healthy people across ages. One entry per CDR3 protein, called by TCRdb with MiXCR from the 5' RACE reads. The data contain some 1.5 million distinct CDR3 sequences, 28% of them seen just once; the ten biggest clones take up about 8%. The sequencing input was blood. The source is a woman in her 30s in good health. Both conserved end residues are part of each CDR3. A D gene is named only where the DNA matches it firmly. Not every row has a clone size; where given, it reads once, few, many or a size class.

clone_size j_call d_call v_call cdr3_nt cdr3_aa
- TRBJ2-6 - TRBV3-1 TGTGCCAGCAGCTTAAGGACTTTC CASSLRTF
- TRBJ1-1 - TRBV24-1 TGTCCCCCCATCATCAGGGAGGATTCTTTCTTT CPPIIREDSFF
- TRBJ2-1 - TRBV5-1 TGCGCCAGCAGCTTAGACTGGACTGAAGGAAATGAGCAGTTCTTC CASSLDWTEGNEQFF
many TRBJ2-7 TRBD2 TRBV5-1 TGCGCCAGCAGCTTGGTAGGGACTAGCGGGAGTCTGTACGAGCAGTACTTC CASSLVGTSGSLYEQYF
- TRBJ2-3 TRBD1 TRBV7-3 TGTGGCAGCAGCGTCCAGGGGGCAGATACGCAGTATTTT CGSSVQGADTQYF
few TRBJ2-5 - TRBV7-2 TGTGCCAGCAGCTTAGAGAGCGGGACCCAGTACTTC CASSLESGTQYF
few TRBJ1-5 - TRBV27 TGTGCCAGCAGTACCGGACAGTTAGGTCAGCCCCAGCATTTT CASSTGQLGQPQHF
many TRBJ2-1 TRBD2 TRBV5-1 TGCGCCAGCAGCTTGACTAGCGGGGGGGCTTATGAGCAGTTCTTC CASSLTSGGAYEQFF
- TRBJ2-1 - TRBV6-6 TGTGCCAGCAGTAAACCCGGGGCTTTAGGGTTCGATGAGCAGTTCTTC CASSKPGALGFDEQFF
- TRBJ2-5 TRBD2 TRBV7-2 TGTGCCAGCAGCTTAGACCCTACTAGCGGGGGGACAGGGCGCCAAGAGACCCAGTACTTC CASSLDPTSGGTGRQETQYF
- TRBJ1-1 - TRBV18 TGTGCCAGCCTCCAGCGGGTGAACACTGAAGCTTTCTTT CASLQRVNTEAFF
few TRBJ2-7 TRBD1 TRBV5-1 TGCGCCAGCCGACAGGGGTTCGAGCAGTACTTC CASRQGFEQYF
- TRBJ1-1 - TRBV7-2 TGTGCCAGCAGCTCACAGGGTTCCGGGGCCACTGAAGCTTTCTTT CASSSQGSGATEAFF
many TRBJ2-7 TRBD2 TRBV20-1 TGCAGTGCTAGAGATTATCGGGGACTAGCGGGACCATTCTCCTACGAGCAGTACTTC CSARDYRGLAGPFSYEQYF
- TRBJ2-5 TRBD2 TRBV11-3 TGTGCCAGCAGCCCAGGGACTAGCGGGAGGGGGTACCAAGAGACCCAGTACTTC CASSPGTSGRGYQETQYF
few TRBJ2-3 TRBD2 TRBV4-2 TGTGCCAGCAGCCAAGATGAGGGGCTGGCGGGGGAGGCAGATGCGCAGTATTTT CASSQDEGLAGEADAQYF
- TRBJ1-2 - TRBV29-1 TGCAGCGTTGAAGGGGGGAAGGTTTCCAACTATGGCTACACCTTC CSVEGGKVSNYGYTF
few TRBJ1-1 - TRBV29-1 TGCAGCGTTGTCGGGGCAGGGTTAATCCCTGAAGCTTTCTTT CSVVGAGLIPEAFF
- TRBJ2-1 - TRBV5-6 TGTGCCGGCAGCTTGCTAGGGGCCGGAAATGAGCAGTTCTTC CAGSLLGAGNEQFF
few TRBJ1-1 - TRBV12-3/TRBV12-4 TGTGCCAGCAGCGTGACTGCTGAAGCTTTCTTT CASSVTAEAFF
many TRBJ2-5 - TRBV29-1 TGCAGCGTTGAAGACCCGGTGTACCAAGAGACCCAGTACTTC CSVEDPVYQETQYF
few TRBJ2-7 TRBD1 TRBV19 TGTGCCAGTAGTCGCCGACCAGTTGGGACAGGGGTCATCTACGAGCAGTACTTC CASSRRPVGTGVIYEQYF
- TRBJ1-5 TRBD1 TRBV6-1 TGTGCCAGCAGTGACTTGCCGGGACAGGGCGTCCAAGGCAATCAGCCCCAGCATTTT CASSDLPGQGVQGNQPQHF
few TRBJ2-7 TRBD1 TRBV28 TGTGCCAGCAGTTCCTTCTGGGGACAGTTGACACAGCGTGTTCACGAGCAGTACTTC CASSSFWGQLTQRVHEQYF
few TRBJ1-2 - TRBV9 TGTGCCAGCAGCGAAAGCAGGGAGGGCTATGGCTACACCTTC CASSESREGYGYTF
- TRBJ2-6 - TRBV28 TGTGCCAGCAGTACCCCTGGAGGGGCCAACGTCCTGACTTTC CASSTPGGANVLTF
once TRBJ2-3 TRBD2 TRBV9 TGTGCCAGCAGCCTGACTAGCGCCACAGATACGCAGTATTTT CASSLTSATDTQYF
few TRBJ2-7 TRBD2 TRBV10-3 TGTGCCATCACCAGGGGCGGGGGGAGTCACGAGCAGTACTTC CAITRGGGSHEQYF
- TRBJ2-7 - TRBV5-5 TGTGCCAGCAGCTCGCTCGGGGGAGAGCCCTACGAGCAGTACTTC CASSSLGGEPYEQYF
- TRBJ2-3 TRBD2 TRBV10-2 TGCGCCAACGAGCAAGCGGGAGAGAGAGATACGCAGTATTTT CANEQAGERDTQYF
many TRBJ2-7 TRBD1 TRBV7-2 TGTGCCAGCAGCTTAGCTCGCAGGGGGCTGTTCTTCTACGAGCAGTACTTC CASSLARRGLFFYEQYF
few TRBJ2-1 - TRBV5-1 TGCGCCAGCAGTAACGACCAGTCTTTGAGTGAGCAGTTCTTC CASSNDQSLSEQFF
- TRBJ2-7 TRBD2 TRBV3-1 TGTGCCAGCAGCCAGACCACTAGCGGGGCGAACTCCTACGAGCAGTACTTC CASSQTTSGANSYEQYF
many TRBJ1-2 - TRBV12-3/TRBV12-4 TGTGCCAGCACCTACAGAGTCCAGCAAGCTAACTATGGCTACACCTTC CASTYRVQQANYGYTF
- TRBJ2-7 - TRBV30 TGTGCCTGGAGTTACGGGGGGCTCTACGAGCAGTACTTC CAWSYGGLYEQYF
many TRBJ2-5 - TRBV20-1 TGCAGTGCTGACCCCATAGGTGGGGAAAGACGAGAGACCCAGTACTTC CSADPIGGERRETQYF
few TRBJ1-1 - TRBV12-3/TRBV12-4 TGTGCCTGCAGTACCCGGGACGGACTTGAAGCTTTCTTT CACSTRDGLEAFF
- TRBJ1-5 - TRBV9 TGTGCCAGCAGCGTAGATGGCCGCAATCAGCCCCAGCATTTT CASSVDGRNQPQHF
- TRBJ2-1 TRBD1 TRBV11-2 TGTACCAGCAGCTACGGACAGGCTAATGAGCAGTTCTTC CTSSYGQANEQFF
many TRBJ2-3 - TRBV7-2 TGTGCCAGCAGCTTAGGGGAGGCAGATACGCAGTATTTT CASSLGEADTQYF
once TRBJ2-2 - TRBV12-3/TRBV12-4 TGTGCCAGCAGTTTAGGGAGGGGTGTAAACACCGGGGAGCTGTTTTTT CASSLGRGVNTGELFF
few TRBJ1-1 - TRBV18 TGTGCCAGCTCACCCCTTTCGCAAGGTGAAGCTTTCTTT CASSPLSQGEAFF
few TRBJ1-6 - TRBV28 TGTGCCAGCATGGACGGCTCCTATAATTCACCCCTCCACTTT CASMDGSYNSPLHF
few TRBJ2-2 TRBD2 TRBV5-1 TGCGCCAGCAGCCCTACATCTGGACTAGCGGGAGAGGCCGGGGAGCTGTTTTTT CASSPTSGLAGEAGELFF
- TRBJ1-3 TRBD1 TRBV7-6 TGTGCCAGCAGACAGGGGGCTGGAAACACCATATATTTT CASRQGAGNTIYF
- TRBJ2-2 TRBD2 TRBV10-2 TGCGCCAGCAGTGAGTCTGGGAGGGGCACCGGGGAGCTGTTTTTT CASSESGRGTGELFF
- TRBJ1-2 TRBD1 TRBV10-2 TGCGCCAGCAGTGTTGAGGGACAGGGGACGGATGGCTACACCTTC CASSVEGQGTDGYTF
once TRBJ2-2 TRBD2 TRBV5-5 TGTGCCAGCAGCTTGGACCCTAGCGGGAGATACGGGGAGCTGTTTTTT CASSLDPSGRYGELFF
many TRBJ2-5 - TRBV6-5 TGTGCCAGCAGAACGACAGTCCAAGAGACCCAGTACTTC CASRTTVQETQYF
few TRBJ2-5 - TRBV11-2 TGTGCCAGCAGCTCCTCTGGGGGTTTCCAAGAGACCCAGTACTTC CASSSSGGFQETQYF
- TRBJ2-7 - TRBV7-9 TGTGCCAGCGGGGTTTCTATCGACGGGCAGTACTTC CASGVSIDGQYF
few TRBJ1-2 - TRBV6-6 TGTGCCAGCAGCTACTCCAGGGGAGACTATGGCTACACCTTC CASSYSRGDYGYTF
many TRBJ2-5 TRBD2 TRBV5-1 TGCGCCAGCAGCTTGGACGGACTAGCGGGAGTGGAGACCCAGTACTTC CASSLDGLAGVETQYF
few TRBJ1-5 - TRBV12-3/TRBV12-4 TGTGCCAGCACCGGGACAACCTATCAGCCCCAGCATTTT CASTGTTYQPQHF
few TRBJ1-2 - TRBV28 TGTGCCAGCAGTTTTTCAGGGCCCGGCTACACCTTC CASSFSGPGYTF